Each of the 13 T cell receptor beta chains below was sequenced from the same sample in a study of blood T cell repertoires in COVID-19. Produced via immunoSEQ multiplex PCR; TCRdb's table is partial and in-frame only. The sample has some 250,000 clones, about nine tenths seen once. Sequencing was carried out using PBMCs or T cells enriched from blood (not recorded which). These receptors came from a human donor in a cohort exposed to, infected with or recovered from COVID-19 (not recorded which). The donor label of this sample is uncertain.

The chain has TRBV25-1 and TRBJ2-7; 8 bases are a match to TRBD1. This CDR3 is 14 amino acids long. V gave up 5 bases and J gave up 4 bases; unmatched junction bases: 7. The germline CDR1 and CDR2 sequences are MGHDK and SYGVNS. CDR3 in DNA: TGTGCCAGCAGTCATCCGGGACAGGCGTACGAGCAGTACTTC. Amino acid sequence: CASSHPGQAYEQYF.

For this clone: At the DNA level, this CDR3 is encoded by other sequences in the same sample as well. The V call is TRBV5-1, the J call TRBJ1-1; TRBD1 is a possible D gene (6 bases). The length of the CDR3 is 10 residues. Germline V gene data show CDR1 as SGHRS and CDR2 as YFSETQ. V lost 5 bases and J lost 8, with 7 bases in between. This CDR3 is CASRGTEAFF. As DNA, the CDR3 is TGCGCCAGCAGAGGGACAGAAGCTTTCTTT.

The J gene is TRBJ2-2, the V gene TRBV27, with 10 bases fitting TRBD2. The V segment lost 5 bases and the J segment 8 bases; nucleotides outside the gene matches: 5. CDR3 length equals 14 residues. The germline CDR1 and CDR2 sequences are MNHEY and SMNVEV (reference sequence). CDR3 DNA sequence: TGTGCCAGCAGTAGCGGGGGGGCGGCTGGGGAGCTGTTTTTT. It specifies CASSSGGAAGELFF.

V is TRBV19 and J is TRBJ1-2; D is unresolved. The CDR3 runs 15 residues. Germline-derived CDR1 and CDR2 are LNHDA and SQIVND (reference sequence). The ends were cut back, 3 bases at V and 2 bases at J, with 13 bases in the middle. The CDR3, as DNA: TGTGCCAGTAGTATCCGGTTCGAGCGCAACTATGGCTACACCTTC. This encodes CASSIRFERNYGYTF.

The chain uses TRBV24-1 and TRBJ2-2; 7 positions agree with TRBD1. From germline, CDR1 is KGHDR and CDR2 SFDVKD. The CDR3 covers 16 residues. Unmatched junction bases numbered 9, after V lost 5 bases and J lost 4 bases. The CDR3 loop reads CATSAAKGAGTGELFF. CDR3 coding DNA: TGTGCCACCAGTGCCGCAAAGGGGGCGGGCACCGGGGAGCTGTTTTTT.

This chain links TRBV7-2 with TRBJ2-5, with 8 positions matching TRBD2. This CDR3 has 15 residues. Germline CDR1 SGHTA, CDR2 FQGNSA. The V segment lost 5 bases and the J segment 5 bases; nucleotides outside the gene matches: 10. The CDR3 DNA reads as TGTGCCAGCAGCCTGGGGAGCGGGGGATGGGAGACCCAGTACTTC. Its protein is CASSLGSGGWETQYF.

This chain connects TRBV4-2 to TRBJ1-2; 8 nucleotides align to TRBD1. V dropped 4 bases and J dropped 8; count of bases not matched to a gene: 6. Germline V lookup: CDR1 LGHNA, CDR2 YNFKEQ. The CDR3 runs to 13 residues. CDR3 region: CASSPTGAGGYTF. In nucleotides, the CDR3 is TGTGCCAGCAGCCCGACAGGGGCTGGAGGCTACACCTTC.

The chain joins TRBV12-2 to TRBJ1-5; TRBD1 reflects the table's D call only, with no check against the DNA. TRBV12-2 is termed a pseudogene. This CDR3 contains 18 residues. CDR3 protein: CASRRRDRDWYSNQPQHF. CDR3 sequence (DNA): TGTGCAAGTCGGCGCCGGGACAGGGATTGGTATAGCAATCAGCCCCAGCATTTT.

J is TRBJ1-1 and V is TRBV11-2, with D possibly TRBD1 on 5 matching bases. Germline loops: CDR1 SGHAT, CDR2 FQNNGV. The V and J ends lost 0 bases and 1 base respectively, with 6 bases between them. The CDR3 runs to 14 residues. CDR3 sequence (DNA): TGTGCCAGCAGCTTAGAGGGGGGGAACACTGAAGCTTTCTTT. As protein: CASSLEGGNTEAFF.

The chain recombines TRBV11-2 with TRBJ1-5, with 8 bases matching TRBD1. CDR3 length: 14 amino acids. V shed 0 bases, J shed 10 bases, and the junction held 5 bases outside the gene matches. Germline CDR1 SGHAT, CDR2 FQNNGV. The CDR3 spells CASSLDQGAGPQHF. In nucleotides, the CDR3 is TGTGCCAGCAGCTTAGACCAGGGGGCGGGACCCCAGCATTTT.

This sequence joins TRBV2 and TRBJ1-1; 7 bases are shared with TRBD1. Germline CDR1 SNHLY, CDR2 FYNNEI. There are 14 residues in the CDR3. The J segment lost 4 bases and the V segment lost 4 bases, leaving 6 bases of the junction unmatched. CDR3: CASSGDSGGTEAFF. The CDR3 coding sequence is TGTGCCAGCAGTGGGGACAGCGGCGGCACTGAAGCTTTCTTT.

The chain uses TRBV4-3 and TRBJ2-7, with 11 nucleotides matching TRBD2. The CDR3 spans 15 residues. J lost 5 bases, V lost 3 bases, and 6 bases had no gene match. CDR1 and CDR2 from the germline V gene are LGHNA and YSLEER. CDR3 sequence: CASSHSGTSGDEQYF. The CDR3 nucleotides read TGCGCCAGCAGCCACTCCGGGACTAGCGGCGACGAGCAGTACTTC.

V usage is TRBV6-2 or TRBV6-3 and J usage is TRBJ2-1; TRBD2 is a possible D gene (6 bases). This CDR3 is 15 amino acids long. The germline V and J ends were trimmed by 2 bases and 5 bases, with 13 bases remaining between them. Germline-derived CDR1 and CDR2 are MNHEY and SVGEGT. The chain's CDR3 is CASSYGRGRDNEQFF. CDR3 DNA sequence: TGTGCCAGCAGTTACGGGCGGGGTAGGGACAATGAGCAGTTCTTC.